This TCR beta chain originates from a study of blood T cell repertoires in COVID-19. In the original analysis: Reference gene primers were amplified, and this amplification served to estimate nucleated cell counts. Sequenced by immunoSEQ multiplex PCR; TCRdb stores in-frame clones only, minus some. That table supplies the V and J calls and clone size; D and trimming were determined from the DNA. The profile shows approximately 60,000 clones, 65% to 90% of them singletons. The CDR3 sequence is 13 residues long. The germline V gene encodes CDR1 MGHRA and CDR2 YSYEKL. V gave up 7 bases and J gave up 2 bases, with 9 bases separating them.

The chain is built from TRBV4-1 and TRBJ2-1, with D hard to call. The sequenced sample was peripheral blood. The source of this sequence is a human donor in a cohort sampled during active COVID-19. CDR3 residues: CASNPRTYNEQFF. CDR3 DNA: TGCGCCAGCAACCCTAGAACCTACAATGAGCAGTTCTTC.